This TCR beta chain originates from a study of T cells after posttransplantation cyclophosphamide. TCRdb's copy holds only in-frame clones and misses some; the assay was immunoSEQ multiplex PCR. This repertoire shows around 30,000 clones, about nine tenths found once; its top ten account for under 3.5%. Trimming took 4 bases from V and 0 from J, leaving 17 bases between them. Germline CDR1 and CDR2: SGDLS and YYNGEE. This CDR3 comprises 17 residues. Study-wide results and limits: Blood and skin or GI T cell repertoires showed limited TRB overlap. Later post-transplant blood repertoires were often dominated by donor CD8+ memory clones. After PTCy, TRB diversity resembled that of CNI/methotrexate controls.

In regard to this clone: Its specificity is not known.

The source is a man in his fifties. Sequencing was performed on PBMCs. V usage is TRBV9 and J usage is TRBJ1-5; weak D call: TRBD1 (6 bases). CDR3 residues: CASSPGGGHYSNQPQHF. The CDR3, as DNA: TGTGCCAGCAGCCCGGGAGGGGGACACTATAGCAATCAGCCCCAGCATTTT.